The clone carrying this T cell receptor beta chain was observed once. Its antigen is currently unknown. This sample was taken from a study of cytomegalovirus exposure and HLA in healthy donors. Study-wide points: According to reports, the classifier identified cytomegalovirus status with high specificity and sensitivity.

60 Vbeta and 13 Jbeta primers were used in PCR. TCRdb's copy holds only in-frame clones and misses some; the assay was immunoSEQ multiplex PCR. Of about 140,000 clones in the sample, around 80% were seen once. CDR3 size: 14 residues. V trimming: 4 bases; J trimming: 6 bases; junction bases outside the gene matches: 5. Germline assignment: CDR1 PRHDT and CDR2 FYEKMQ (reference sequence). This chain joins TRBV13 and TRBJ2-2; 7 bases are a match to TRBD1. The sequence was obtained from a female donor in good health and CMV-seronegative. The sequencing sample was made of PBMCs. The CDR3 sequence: CASSSVTGAGELFF. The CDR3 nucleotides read TGTGCCAGCAGCTCGGTCACAGGGGCCGGGGAGCTGTTTTTT.